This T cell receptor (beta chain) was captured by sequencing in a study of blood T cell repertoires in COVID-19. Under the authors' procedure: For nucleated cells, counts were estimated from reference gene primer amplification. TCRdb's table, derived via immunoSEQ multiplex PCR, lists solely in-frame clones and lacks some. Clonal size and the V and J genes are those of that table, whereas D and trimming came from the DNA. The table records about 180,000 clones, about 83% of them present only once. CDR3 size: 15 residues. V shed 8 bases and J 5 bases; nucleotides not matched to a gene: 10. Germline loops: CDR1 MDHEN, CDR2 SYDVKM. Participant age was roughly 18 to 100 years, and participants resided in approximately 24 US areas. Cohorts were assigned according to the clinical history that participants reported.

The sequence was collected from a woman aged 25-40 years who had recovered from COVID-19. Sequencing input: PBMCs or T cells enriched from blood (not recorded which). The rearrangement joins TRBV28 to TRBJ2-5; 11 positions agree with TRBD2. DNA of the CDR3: TGTGCCAGCGGACTACTAGCGGGAGCAGGGGAGACCCAGTACTTC. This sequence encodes CASGLLAGAGETQYF.